This T cell receptor (beta chain) was sequenced during a study of CD8 T cells in ankylosing spondylitis. The CDR3 has 14 residues. The germline V gene encodes CDR1 SGHAT and CDR2 FQNNGV. The V end was cut by 2 bases, the J end by 4 bases, with 8 bases between. MiXCR was run by TCRdb on the 5' RACE reads, yielding one entry per CDR3 protein. The sample has about 240,000 distinct CDR3 sequences, roughly a quarter seen once; the top ten hold over 0.55%. This clonotype was counted many times. The clonotype originates from a male donor with ankylosing spondylitis or in good health (not recorded which). The chain recombines TRBV11-2 with TRBJ1-4, with no clear D. Input material: blood, either unsorted or a sorted T cell fraction (not recorded which). The CDR3 nucleotides are TGTGCCAGCAGCTTACGCCCGGGTAATGAAAAACTGTTTTTT. It codes for CASSLRPGNEKLFF.